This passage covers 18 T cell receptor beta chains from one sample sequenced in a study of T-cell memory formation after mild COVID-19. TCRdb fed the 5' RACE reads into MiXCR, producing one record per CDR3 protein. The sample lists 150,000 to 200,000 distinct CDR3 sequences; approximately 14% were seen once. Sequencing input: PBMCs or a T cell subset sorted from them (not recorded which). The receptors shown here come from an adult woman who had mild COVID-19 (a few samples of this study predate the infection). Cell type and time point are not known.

DNA for the CDR3: TGTGCCAGCAGCCCCGGGGGCACGGGTGGCTACACCTTC. As protein: CASSPGGTGGYTF. This chain joins TRBV11-2 and TRBJ1-2; TRBD1 might be the D (6 bases). Germline V gene sequence: CDR1 SGHAT, CDR2 FQNNGV. Trimming removed 5 bases from V and 7 bases from J, with 14 bases in between. This CDR3 is 13 amino acids long.

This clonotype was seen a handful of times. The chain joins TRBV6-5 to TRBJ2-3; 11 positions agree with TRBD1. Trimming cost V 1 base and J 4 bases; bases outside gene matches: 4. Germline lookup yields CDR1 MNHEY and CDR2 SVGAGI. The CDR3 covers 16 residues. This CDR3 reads CASSYFGTGGPDTQYF. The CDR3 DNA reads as TGTGCCAGCAGTTACTTTGGGACAGGGGGTCCAGATACGCAGTATTTT.

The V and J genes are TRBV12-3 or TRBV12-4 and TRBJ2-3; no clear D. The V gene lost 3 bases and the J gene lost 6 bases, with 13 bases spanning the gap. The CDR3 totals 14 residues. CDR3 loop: CASSFPGRPDTQYF. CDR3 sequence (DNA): TGTGCCAGCAGTTTTCCGGGTCGTCCGGATACGCAGTATTTT.

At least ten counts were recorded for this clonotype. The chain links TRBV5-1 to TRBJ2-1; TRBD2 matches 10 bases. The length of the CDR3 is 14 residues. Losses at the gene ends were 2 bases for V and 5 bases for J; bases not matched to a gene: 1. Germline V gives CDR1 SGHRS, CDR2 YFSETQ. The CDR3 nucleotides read TGCGCCAGCAGCTTCCTAGCGGGGGACAATGAGCAGTTCTTC. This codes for CASSFLAGDNEQFF.

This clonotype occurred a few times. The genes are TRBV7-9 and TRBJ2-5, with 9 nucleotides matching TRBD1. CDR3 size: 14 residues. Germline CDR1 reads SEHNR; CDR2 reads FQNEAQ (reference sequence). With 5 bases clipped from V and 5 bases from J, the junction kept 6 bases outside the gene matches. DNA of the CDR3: TGTGCCAGCAGCGTTACAGGGGGCGAGGAGACCCAGTACTTC. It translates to CASSVTGGEETQYF.

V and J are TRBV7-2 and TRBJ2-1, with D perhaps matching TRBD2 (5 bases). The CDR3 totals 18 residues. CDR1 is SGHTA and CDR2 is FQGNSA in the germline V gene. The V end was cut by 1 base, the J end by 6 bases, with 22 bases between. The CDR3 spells CASSLEDLAVSLVNEQFF. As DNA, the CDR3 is TGTGCCAGCAGCTTAGAAGATCTAGCTGTTTCTTTGGTCAATGAGCAGTTCTTC.

DNA of the CDR3: TGCGCCAGCAGCCAAGGGGGAGGCCCAGGACTAGCCCGACGTAATGAGCAGTTCTTC. Its translation is CASSQGGGPGLARRNEQFF. The chain recombines TRBV4-1 with TRBJ2-1; 8 nucleotides line up with TRBD2. The CDR3 has 19 amino acids. Germline CDR1 reads MGHRA; CDR2 reads YSYEKL. The trim removed 1 base at V and 7 bases at J, leaving 18 bases unmatched.

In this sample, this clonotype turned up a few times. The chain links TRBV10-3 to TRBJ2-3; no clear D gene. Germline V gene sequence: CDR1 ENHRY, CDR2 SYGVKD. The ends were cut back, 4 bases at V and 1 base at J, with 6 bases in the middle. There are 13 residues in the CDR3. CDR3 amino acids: CAISGAGTDTQYF. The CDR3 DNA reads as TGTGCCATCAGTGGGGCGGGCACAGATACGCAGTATTTT.

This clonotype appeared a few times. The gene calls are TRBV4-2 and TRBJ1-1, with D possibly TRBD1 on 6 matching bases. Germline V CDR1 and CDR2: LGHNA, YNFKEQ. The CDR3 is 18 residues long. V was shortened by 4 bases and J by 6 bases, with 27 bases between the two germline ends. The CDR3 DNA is TGTGCCAGCAGCCCTGCTTCGAGTCTTACCAGGGGAGGCCCTGAAGCTTTCTTT. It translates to CASSPASSLTRGGPEAFF.

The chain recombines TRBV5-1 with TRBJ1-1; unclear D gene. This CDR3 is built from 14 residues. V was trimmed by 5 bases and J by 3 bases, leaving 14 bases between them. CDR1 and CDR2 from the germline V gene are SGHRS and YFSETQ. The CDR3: CASRGSAGDTEAFF. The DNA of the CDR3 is TGCGCCAGCAGAGGGTCAGCAGGAGACACTGAAGCTTTCTTT.

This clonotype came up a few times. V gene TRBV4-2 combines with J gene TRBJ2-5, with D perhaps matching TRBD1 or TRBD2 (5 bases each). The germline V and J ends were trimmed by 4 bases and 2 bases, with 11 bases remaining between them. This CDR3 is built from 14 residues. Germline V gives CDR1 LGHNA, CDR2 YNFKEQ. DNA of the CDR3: TGTGCCAGCAGCCCGCTGGGACCGCAAGAGACCCAGTACTTC. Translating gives CASSPLGPQETQYF.

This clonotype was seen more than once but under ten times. The CDR3 spells CASSVWDTTARSYNEQFF. CDR3 in DNA: TGCGCCAGCAGCGTATGGGACACGACGGCCCGCTCCTACAATGAGCAGTTCTTC. J is TRBJ2-1 and V is TRBV5-1, with a tentative D call TRBD1 (6 bases). Trimming pared 4 bases from V and 0 bases from J, leaving 20 bases between. The CDR3 extends over 18 amino acids. Germline lookup yields CDR1 SGHRS and CDR2 YFSETQ.

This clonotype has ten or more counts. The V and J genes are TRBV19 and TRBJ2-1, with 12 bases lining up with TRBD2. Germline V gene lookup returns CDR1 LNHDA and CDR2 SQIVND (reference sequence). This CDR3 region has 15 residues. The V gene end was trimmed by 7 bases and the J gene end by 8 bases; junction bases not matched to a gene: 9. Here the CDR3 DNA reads TGTGCCAGTAAAATCCTAGCGGGGGGGATTGATGAGCAGTTCTTC. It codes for CASKILAGGIDEQFF.

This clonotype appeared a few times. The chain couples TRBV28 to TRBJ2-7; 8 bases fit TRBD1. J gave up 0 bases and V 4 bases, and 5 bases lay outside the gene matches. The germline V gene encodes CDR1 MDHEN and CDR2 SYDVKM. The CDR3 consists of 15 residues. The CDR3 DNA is TGTGCCAGCAGTTCGAGGACAGGGAGCTCCTACGAGCAGTACTTC. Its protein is CASSSRTGSSYEQYF.

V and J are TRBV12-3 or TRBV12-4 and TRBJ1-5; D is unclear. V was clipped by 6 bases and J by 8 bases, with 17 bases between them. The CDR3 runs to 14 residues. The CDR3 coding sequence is TGTGCCAGCAGCCTGAGAGTGTCCGGGGAGCCCCAGCATTTT. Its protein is CASSLRVSGEPQHF.

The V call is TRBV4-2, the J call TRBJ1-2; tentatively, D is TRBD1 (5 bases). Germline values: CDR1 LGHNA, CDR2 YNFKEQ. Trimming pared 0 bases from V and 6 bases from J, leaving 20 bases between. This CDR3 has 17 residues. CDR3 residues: CASSQDPGPRFEDGYTF. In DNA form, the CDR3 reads TGTGCCAGCAGCCAAGATCCGGGACCCCGCTTCGAGGATGGCTACACCTTC.

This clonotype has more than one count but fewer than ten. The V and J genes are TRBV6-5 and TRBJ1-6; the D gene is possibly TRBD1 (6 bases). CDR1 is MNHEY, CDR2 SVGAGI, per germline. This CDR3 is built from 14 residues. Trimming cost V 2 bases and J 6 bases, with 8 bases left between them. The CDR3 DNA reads TGTGCCAGCAGTTACACCAGGGGTAATTCACCCCTCCACTTT. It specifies CASSYTRGNSPLHF.

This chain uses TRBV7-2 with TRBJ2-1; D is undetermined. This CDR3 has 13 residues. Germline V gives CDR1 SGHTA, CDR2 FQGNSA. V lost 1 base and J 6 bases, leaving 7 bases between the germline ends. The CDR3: CASSLGLANEQFF. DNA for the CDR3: TGTGCCAGCAGCTTAGGGCTCGCCAATGAGCAGTTCTTC.